Reported below is one TCR beta chain. Clones were sequenced by immunoSEQ multiplex PCR, and TCRdb holds only the in-frame ones, with some missing. The table shows about 150,000 clones, with approximately 90% occurring only once. Timing groups of about 4 and about 12 weeks for second doses were pooled. This record comes from a study of T cell responses to AZD1222 COVID-19 vaccine. Trimming cost V 0 bases and J 4 bases, with 9 bases left between them. The CDR3 consists of 14 residues. Germline CDR1 LGHDT, CDR2 YNNKEL (reference sequence). This TCR came from an adult who received the AZD1222 COVID-19 vaccine. The J gene is TRBJ1-2, the V gene TRBV3-1 (or the pseudogene TRBV3-2); D is unclear. Source: peripheral blood, taken 28 days after the second AZD1222 dose. CDR3 in DNA: TGTGCCAGCAGCCAAGATTCTAGAGGCTATGGCTACACCTTC. Its protein product is CASSQDSRGYGYTF.